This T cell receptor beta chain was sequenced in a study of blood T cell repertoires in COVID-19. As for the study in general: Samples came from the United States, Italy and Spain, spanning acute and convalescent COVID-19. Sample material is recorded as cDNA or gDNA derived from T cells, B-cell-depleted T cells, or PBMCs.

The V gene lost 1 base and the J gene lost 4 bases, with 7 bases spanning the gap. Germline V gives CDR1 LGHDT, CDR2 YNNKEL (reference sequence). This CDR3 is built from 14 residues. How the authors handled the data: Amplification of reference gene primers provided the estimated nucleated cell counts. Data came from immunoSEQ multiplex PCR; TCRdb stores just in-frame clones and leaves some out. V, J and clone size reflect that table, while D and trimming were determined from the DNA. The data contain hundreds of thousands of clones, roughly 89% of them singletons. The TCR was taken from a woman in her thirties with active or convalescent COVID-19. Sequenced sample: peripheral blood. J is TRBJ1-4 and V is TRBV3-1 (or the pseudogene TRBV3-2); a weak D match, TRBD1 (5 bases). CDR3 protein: CASSQGGLNEKLFF. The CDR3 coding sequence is TGTGCCAGCAGCCAAGGGGGCCTTAATGAAAAACTGTTTTTT.